One sample yielded the 23 T cell receptor beta chains listed below, sequenced in a study of blood T cells in healthy people across ages. PCR was performed a second time for roughly 6 to 12 cycles using a sample-barcoded 5' primer and a J-beta primer mix. TCRdb re-called the 5' RACE reads through MiXCR, storing one row per CDR3 protein. The table shows approximately 680,000 distinct CDR3 sequences, with approximately 31% occurring only once. The sequenced sample was blood. These receptors came from a woman of 80 years or more in good health.

The V and J genes are TRBV7-2 and TRBJ1-3; 7 bases map to TRBD1. The CDR3 is 14 amino acids. V trimming: 5 bases; J trimming: 2 bases; junction bases outside the gene matches: 3. CDR1 is SGHTA and CDR2 is FQGNSA in the germline V gene. The CDR3 spells CASSPGTAGNTIYF. CDR3 DNA: TGTGCCAGCAGCCCCGGGACAGCTGGAAACACCATATATTTT.

At least ten counts were recorded for this clonotype. With a much larger clone just one base away, this may be a read error. The V and J genes are TRBV5-5 and TRBJ2-7; TRBD1 might be the D (5 bases). Germline V gives CDR1 SGHKS, CDR2 YYEKEE (reference sequence). V lost 4 bases and J 3 bases, leaving 8 bases between the germline ends. The CDR3 sequence is 12 residues long. CDR3 in amino acids: CASSPDNYEQYF. In nucleotides, the CDR3 is TGTGCCAGCAGCCCGGACAACTACGAGCAGTACTTC.

This clonotype was seen at least ten times. The chain carries TRBV6-2 or TRBV6-3 and TRBJ2-7; maybe TRBD1 (6 bases). CDR3 length: 14 residues. CDR1 MNHEY and CDR2 SVGEGT come from the germline V gene. Deletions cut 2 bases from V and 6 bases from J, with 14 bases between. This CDR3 is CASSYPLRGSEQYF. CDR3 DNA: TGTGCCAGCAGTTACCCTTTGAGGGGGAGCGAGCAGTACTTC.

This clonotype was counted at least ten times. The CDR3 region is CASSLAGGARRATEQFF. The CDR3 DNA follows: TGTGCCAGCAGTTTAGCCGGGGGGGCTAGACGCGCGACTGAGCAGTTCTTC. The chain uses TRBV28 and TRBJ2-1; 8 bases map to TRBD2. V lost 2 bases, J lost 9 bases, and 15 bases stayed unmatched. The CDR3 consists of 17 residues. Germline V gives CDR1 MDHEN, CDR2 SYDVKM.

This clonotype was observed many times. This chain uses TRBV7-2 with TRBJ2-4; the match to TRBD1 covers 7 bases. The CDR3 is 13 amino acids. The J segment lost 7 bases and the V segment lost 5 bases, leaving 5 bases of the junction unmatched. Germline CDR1 is SGHTA and CDR2 is FQGNSA. Here the CDR3 reads CASSVDRVNIQYF. The CDR3 DNA reads as TGTGCCAGCAGCGTTGACAGGGTGAACATTCAGTACTTC.

The gene calls are TRBV6-6 and TRBJ1-4, with a tentative D call TRBD1 (5 bases). The CDR3 consists of 15 residues. Germline CDR1 and CDR2: MNHNY and SVGAGI (reference sequence). Between the trimmed V and J ends, which lost 5 bases and 6 bases, there was a span of 16 bases. In nucleotides, the CDR3 is TGTGCCAGCAGTACACCGGGGCCGAGGGATGAAAAACTGTTTTTT. Its protein is CASSTPGPRDEKLFF.

This sequence joins TRBV30 and TRBJ1-5; maybe TRBD1 (6 bases). CDR3 length equals 14 residues. V lost 3 bases to trimming and J lost 4 bases, with 13 bases between them. Germline V gives CDR1 GTSNPN, CDR2 SVGIG (reference sequence). The CDR3 spells CAWRKKQGNQPQHF. In DNA, the CDR3 is TGTGCCTGGAGAAAGAAACAGGGAAATCAGCCCCAGCATTTT. The full variable domain, with the rest looked up from reference TRBV30 and TRBJ1-5, is SQTIHQWPATLVQPVGSPLSLECTVEGTSNPNLYWYRQAAGRGLQLLFYSVGIGQISSEVPQNLSASRPQDRQFILSSKKLLLSDSGFYLCAWRKKQGNQPQHFGDGTRLSIL.

With regard to this clonotype: A much larger clone differs from this one at a single base, so this may be a read error. J is TRBJ2-7 and V is TRBV24-1; TRBD2 is a possible D gene (6 bases). V was trimmed by 0 bases and J by 7 bases, leaving 15 bases between them. The CDR3 has 15 residues. Germline V gene data show CDR1 as KGHDR and CDR2 as SFDVKD. CDR3 sequence (DNA): TGTGCCACCAGTGATTTGGTCGGGGGAATAGATGAGCAGTACTTC. Its translation is CATSDLVGGIDEQYF.

In its sample, this clonotype was seen many times. The chain is built from TRBV27 and TRBJ2-7; 9 positions match TRBD1. The V gene end was trimmed by 7 bases and the J gene end by 4 bases; junction bases not matched to a gene: 8. The germline gives CDR1 MNHEY, CDR2 SMNVEV (reference sequence). The CDR3 consists of 14 residues. The CDR3 nucleotides read TGTGCCAGCACCCCGGGACAGGGTATGTACGAGCAGTACTTC. It yields the protein CASTPGQGMYEQYF.

This clonotype was detected only once. This may come from a read error, since a much larger clone is one base off. The chain couples TRBV5-1 to TRBJ2-3, with 8 positions matching TRBD2. The germline V gene has CDR1 SGHRS and CDR2 YFSETQ. This CDR3 contains 15 residues. This CDR3 reads CATRGGAALTDTRYF. The CDR3 region has the DNA TGCGCCACTCGGGGGGGGGCTGCCCTCACAGATACGCGGTATTTT.

This clonotype has ten or more counts. The chain employs TRBV13 and TRBJ2-3; 11 bases are shared with TRBD2. From germline, CDR1 is PRHDT and CDR2 FYEKMQ (reference sequence). The CDR3 is made up of 17 amino acids. The trim removed 4 bases at V and 4 bases at J, leaving 10 bases unmatched. The CDR3 sequence: CASSSGLAGGRSDTQYF. The DNA for the CDR3 is TGTGCCAGCAGCTCCGGTTTAGCGGGGGGGCGGTCAGATACGCAGTATTTT.

The rearrangement links TRBV7-8 to TRBJ2-1, with D possibly matching TRBD1 (5 bases). The CDR3 runs to 16 residues. Per the germline V gene, CDR1 is SGHVS and CDR2 is FQNEAQ. V lost 5 bases and J lost 5, with 19 bases in between. CDR3 loop: CASSPRGRAVNNEQFF. The CDR3 DNA follows: TGTGCCAGCAGCCCCAGAGGCAGGGCAGTAAACAATGAGCAGTTCTTC.

V and J are TRBV12-3 or TRBV12-4 and TRBJ1-1; weak D call: TRBD1 (6 bases). The CDR3 has 12 amino acids. Trimming pared 5 bases from V and 11 bases from J, leaving 15 bases between. DNA for the CDR3: TGTGCCAGCAGTGCAGGGGCCAGGGGCGCTTTCTTT. This gives the protein CASSAGARGAFF.

This clonotype was picked up many times. This chain connects TRBV7-2 to TRBJ2-3; 9 bases are shared with TRBD2. The CDR3 extends over 17 amino acids. V lost 5 bases to trimming and J lost 4 bases; unmatched junction nucleotides: 13. Germline CDR1 SGHTA, CDR2 FQGNSA. In DNA, the CDR3 is TGTGCCAGCAGCCCCCGCGGGGGGAGCGGGGGGCCAGATACGCAGTATTTT. It translates to CASSPRGGSGGPDTQYF.

This clonotype was seen more than once but under ten times. CDR3 nucleotides: TGTGCCAGCAGCCTTTTTAGGTCAGGGAACACTGAAGCTTTCTTT. Amino acid sequence: CASSLFRSGNTEAFF. V gene TRBV3-1 combines with J gene TRBJ1-1; no reliable D call. CDR3 length: 15 residues. Trimming left V 4 bases short and J 1 base short, with 13 bases between. From germline, CDR1 is LGHDT and CDR2 YNNKEL (reference sequence).

The gene calls are TRBV30 and TRBJ1-6; 7 positions agree with TRBD1. Germline V CDR1 and CDR2: GTSNPN, SVGIG (reference sequence). Losses at the gene ends were 1 base for V and 5 bases for J; bases not matched to a gene: 2. The CDR3 consists of 14 residues. This CDR3 reads CAWSAGTDNSPLHF. As DNA, the CDR3 is TGTGCCTGGAGTGCCGGGACAGATAATTCACCCCTCCACTTT.

This clonotype came up many times. The chain recombines TRBV7-2 with TRBJ1-6; D is uncertain. V was shortened by 1 base and J by 8 bases, with 12 bases between the two germline ends. In germline, CDR1 is SGHTA, CDR2 FQGNSA. The length of the CDR3 is 15 residues. This CDR3 reads CASSLGGSADSPLHF. CDR3 DNA: TGTGCCAGCAGCTTAGGGGGATCAGCGGATTCACCCCTCCACTTT.

This clonotype was counted ten times or more. The CDR3 nucleotides read TGTGCCAGCAGCGTCACAGGGATCGGAGAGACCCAGTACTTC. Translated: CASSVTGIGETQYF. The chain combines TRBV9 with TRBJ2-5; tentative D call: TRBD1 (6 bases). Germline values: CDR1 SGDLS, CDR2 YYNGEE. The CDR3 covers 14 residues. Trimming took off 2 bases at V and 4 bases at J, with 12 bases between the two ends. The full variable domain, its missing parts supplied by reference TRBV9 and TRBJ2-5, is DSGVTQTPKHLITATGQRVTLRCSPRSGDLSVYWYQQSLDQGLQFLIQYYNGEERAKGNILERFSAQQFPDLHSELNLSSLELGDSALYFCASSVTGIGETQYFGPGTRLLVL.

This clonotype was seen a few times. V and J are TRBV7-2 and TRBJ2-2; TRBD2 is a possible D gene (7 bases). Germline lookup yields CDR1 SGHTA and CDR2 FQGNSA. The CDR3 extends over 15 amino acids. The V and J ends lost 6 bases and 4 bases respectively, with 15 bases between them. The CDR3 coding sequence is TGTGCCAGCAGTACGGGGGGCCTGATCACCGGGGAGCTGTTTTTT. Translated: CASSTGGLITGELFF.

This clonotype was found once. This rearrangement joins TRBV5-6 to TRBJ1-1; D possibly corresponds to TRBD1 (5 bases). The CDR3 extends over 14 amino acids. The ends were cut back, 2 bases at V and 11 bases at J, with 19 bases in the middle. The germline V gene encodes CDR1 SGHDT and CDR2 YYEEEE. CDR3 coding DNA: TGTGCCAGCAGCTTTCTTGCGGGGACCCCCTCCGCTTTCTTT. Its translation is CASSFLAGTPSAFF.

This clonotype was counted ten times or more. The chain couples TRBV7-8 to TRBJ2-7, with 9 bases aligning to TRBD1. The ends lost 5 bases at V and 3 bases at J; junction bases unmatched: 8. Germline CDR1 is SGHVS and CDR2 is FQNEAQ. The CDR3 extends over 15 amino acids. The CDR3 is CASSIFGQGSYEQYF. As DNA, the CDR3 is TGTGCCAGCAGCATTTTCGGACAGGGGAGCTACGAGCAGTACTTC.

The sample holds many counts of this clonotype. The chain uses TRBV27 and TRBJ2-1; TRBD1 aligns across 7 bases. This CDR3 has 15 amino acids. Germline CDR1 is MNHEY and CDR2 is SMNVEV (reference sequence). With V trimmed by 6 bases and J by 8 bases, 13 bases remained unmatched. The CDR3 spells CASRGGSVADYEQFF. As DNA, the CDR3 is TGTGCCAGCAGAGGGGGCTCGGTGGCGGATTATGAGCAGTTCTTC.

This clonotype showed up many times. This rearrangement joins TRBV28 to TRBJ2-7; D is possibly TRBD2 (6 bases). V was trimmed by 4 bases and J by 5 bases, leaving 12 bases between them. There are 13 residues in the CDR3. CDR1 is MDHEN and CDR2 is SYDVKM in the germline V gene. In DNA form, the CDR3 reads TGTGCCAGCAGTTCCCAGGCGGGACACGAGCAGTACTTC. It translates to CASSSQAGHEQYF. The full variable domain, rest sourced from reference TRBV28 and TRBJ2-7, is DVKVTQSSRYLVKRTGEKVFLECVQDMDHENMFWYRQDPGLGLRLIYFSYDVKMKEKGDIPEGYSVSREKKERFSLILESASTNQTSMYLCASSSQAGHEQYFGPGTRLTVT.